The 21 T cell receptor beta chains listed next were all sequenced from one sample in a study of Graves' ophthalmopathy and Graves' hyperthyroidism. Using RNA transcripts, the TCR beta CDR3 regions were amplified. Second-round multiplex PCR came after first-round RT-PCR with HTBI primers. TCRdb processed the multiplex PCR reads anew with MiXCR; each CDR3 protein has one entry. The sample carries roughly 700,000 distinct CDR3 sequences, 35% to 50% recorded once. Sequenced input: peripheral blood. The source is an adult man with Graves' ophthalmopathy.

The rearrangement joins TRBV19 to TRBJ2-7; TRBD1 aligns across 9 bases. After removal of 3 bases from V and 3 bases from J, the junction contained 9 bases not matched to a gene. The CDR3 spans 16 residues. CDR1 is LNHDA and CDR2 is SQIVND in the germline V gene (reference sequence). The CDR3, as DNA: TGTGCCAGTAGTATGGCGTCGGACAGGGGCCTCTACGAGCAGTACTTC. It specifies CASSMASDRGLYEQYF.

The chain couples TRBV7-9 to TRBJ1-3; D is ambiguous. V lost 3 bases and J 2 bases, leaving 8 bases between the germline ends. The CDR3 sequence is 14 residues long. Germline V CDR1 and CDR2: SEHNR, FQNEAQ (reference sequence). CDR3 sequence: CASSLSGAGNTIYF. The CDR3 nucleotides read TGTGCCAGCAGCTTGAGCGGGGCTGGAAACACCATATATTTT. Supplemented by reference TRBV7-9 and TRBJ1-3, the full variable domain reads DTGVSQNPRHKITKRGQNVTFRCDPISEHNRLYWYRQTLGQGPEFLTYFQNEAQLEKSRLLSDRFSAERPKGSFSTLEIQRTEQGDSAMYLCASSLSGAGNTIYFGEGSWLTVV.

The chain employs TRBV4-3 and TRBJ1-2, with 10 bases matching TRBD1. Trimming removed 3 bases from V and 7 bases from J; junction bases left unmatched: 5. The CDR3 runs to 14 residues. Looked up from germline, CDR1 is LGHNA and CDR2 is YSLEER. CDR3 DNA: TGCGCCAGCAGCCATGGACAGGGGGTGGCTGGCTACACCTTC. Encoded protein: CASSHGQGVAGYTF.

Details on this clonotype: This clone may be a read error of a much larger clone one base away. The chain recombines TRBV9 with TRBJ1-1; perhaps TRBD1 as D (5 bases). CDR3 length: 15 amino acids. Germline CDR1 SGDLS, CDR2 YYNGEE. Trimming removed 3 bases at V and 0 bases at J, with 12 bases between. Here the CDR3 reads CASSAEGRMNTEAFF. The CDR3 DNA sequence: TGTGCCAGCAGCGCAGAGGGACGGATGAACACTGAAGCTTTCTTT.

The rearrangement uses TRBV7-9 and TRBJ1-5; D uncertain. Germline V lookup: CDR1 SEHNR, CDR2 FQNEAQ (reference sequence). Between the trimmed V and J ends, which lost 2 bases and 5 bases, there was a span of 7 bases. The CDR3 length is 13 residues. DNA of the CDR3: TGTGCCAGCAGCTTAATAGCCGATCAGCCCCAGCATTTT. It yields the protein CASSLIADQPQHF.

There are a few counts of this clonotype. The rearrangement uses TRBV5-8 and TRBJ2-5, with D possibly TRBD1 on 7 matching bases. Germline-derived CDR1 and CDR2 are SGHTS and YDEGEE. V was cut by 3 bases and J by 5 bases, with 17 bases left in between. CDR3 size: 15 residues. As DNA, the CDR3 is TGTGCCAGCAGCTGGGGGGACAGCGTAGAGGAGACCCAGTACTTC. Translating gives CASSWGDSVEETQYF.

The chain recombines TRBV24-1 with TRBJ1-5; 8 bases are a match to TRBD1. Germline V gene sequence: CDR1 KGHDR, CDR2 SFDVKD. The CDR3 has 15 residues. V trimming: 11 bases; J trimming: 6 bases; junction bases outside the gene matches: 14. The CDR3 sequence: CASRDWYRGSQPQHF. DNA of the CDR3: TGTGCCAGCAGGGACTGGTACAGGGGGAGTCAGCCCCAGCATTTT.

This clonotype occurred a few times. This chain connects TRBV20-1 to TRBJ2-5; 7 positions match TRBD1. The CDR3 runs 13 residues. Looked up from germline, CDR1 is DFQATT and CDR2 is SNEGSKA (reference sequence). The trim removed 6 bases at V and 0 bases at J, leaving 4 bases unmatched. This CDR3 is CSALDRDQETQYF. CDR3 coding DNA: TGCAGTGCCCTCGACAGGGACCAAGAGACCCAGTACTTC.

This CDR3 is CSVGTAIGEGTQYF. Here the CDR3 DNA reads TGCAGCGTGGGTACGGCTATAGGGGAGGGTACGCAGTATTTT. The rearrangement uses TRBV29-1 and TRBJ2-3; 7 nucleotides align to TRBD2. This CDR3 comprises 14 residues. J was trimmed by 8 bases and V by 6 bases; bases with no gene match: 14. CDR1 is SQVTM, CDR2 ANQGSEA, per germline.

This clonotype has ten or more counts. The CDR3 region is CASSVQGPGELFF. The CDR3 DNA is TGTGCCAGCAGCGTACAAGGCCCCGGGGAGCTGTTTTTT. The chain uses TRBV9 and TRBJ2-2; D unclear. The germline V and J ends were trimmed by 1 base and 6 bases, with 7 bases remaining between them. CDR1 is SGDLS, CDR2 YYNGEE, per germline. The CDR3 is made up of 13 amino acids. Using reference TRBV9 and TRBJ2-2 for the parts outside the CDR3, the full variable domain is DSGVTQTPKHLITATGQRVTLRCSPRSGDLSVYWYQQSLDQGLQFLIQYYNGEERAKGNILERFSAQQFPDLHSELNLSSLELGDSALYFCASSVQGPGELFFGEGSRLTVL.

The V gene is TRBV5-8, the J gene TRBJ1-2; tentatively, D is TRBD1 (5 bases). Trimming removed 0 bases from V and 5 bases from J, with 11 bases in between. The CDR3 is 14 amino acids. The germline CDR1 and CDR2 sequences are SGHTS and YDEGEE. The CDR3 nucleotides are TGTGCCAGCAGCTTGGATCCGCAGGGTTATGGCTACACCTTC. It codes for CASSLDPQGYGYTF.

CDR3 protein: CSATKGRGGNTIYF. The DNA for the CDR3 is TGCAGTGCTACTAAGGGACGGGGGGGAAACACCATATATTTT. This rearrangement joins TRBV20-1 to TRBJ1-3; D possibly corresponds to TRBD1 (5 bases). The CDR3 contains 14 residues. Germline V CDR1 and CDR2: DFQATT, SNEGSKA (reference sequence). Between the trimmed V and J ends, which lost 4 bases and 4 bases, there was a span of 14 bases.

The rearrangement uses TRBV25-1 and TRBJ2-7, with 13 bases fitting TRBD2. The ends lost 6 bases at V and 6 bases at J; junction bases unmatched: 17. Germline CDR1 is MGHDK and CDR2 is SYGVNS. CDR3 length: 18 amino acids. The CDR3 DNA is TGTGCCAGCAGCCAAGATCGAGGACTAGCGGGAGAATGGTGCGAGCAGTACTTC. Encoded protein: CASSQDRGLAGEWCEQYF.

For this clonotype: This sequence may be a read error, since a much larger clone differs from it by one base. The chain links TRBV28 to TRBJ2-7; no firm D call. Germline V gives CDR1 MDHEN, CDR2 SYDVKM. V lost 7 bases to trimming and J lost 8 bases, with 15 bases between them. The CDR3 totals 12 residues. The CDR3 DNA follows: TGTGCCAGCACCGAGATGGCGGATCAGCAGTACTTC. Its protein product is CASTEMADQQYF.

A single count supports this clonotype. The conserved phenylalanine or tryptophan normally closing the CDR3 is absent here, so this likely arose from a read error. No DNA is shown, since the ends of the CDR3 on it are uncertain; the CDR3 is the one TCRdb lists. The chain has TRBV11-2 and TRBJ1-3; the listed D gene, TRBD1, was not tested against the DNA. The CDR3 region is 8 residues in length, termini included. CDR1 and CDR2 (germline): SGHAT, FQNNGV. This CDR3 reads CASSWANT.

The chain uses TRBV20-1 and TRBJ2-7; 8 bases fit TRBD1. The length of the CDR3 is 13 residues. Germline CDR1 is DFQATT and CDR2 is SNEGSKA (reference sequence). V dropped 4 bases and J dropped 7; count of bases not matched to a gene: 9. The CDR3 spells CSATGQVYNEQYF. The CDR3 coding sequence is TGCAGTGCTACGGGACAGGTCTACAATGAGCAGTACTTC.

The CDR3 sequence is CASKIRELTNEKLFF. CDR3 nucleotide sequence: TGTGCCAGCAAGATTAGGGAACTGACTAATGAAAAACTGTTTTTT. The chain links TRBV25-1 to TRBJ1-4; D remains ambiguous. CDR1 and CDR2 (germline): MGHDK, SYGVNS. This CDR3 comprises 15 residues. Trimming stripped 7 bases from V and 2 bases from J, with 14 bases between.

In its sample, this clonotype was seen many times. The chain recombines TRBV6-6 with TRBJ1-1, with D maybe TRBD1 (5 bases). CDR3 length equals 12 residues. Germline values: CDR1 MNHNY, CDR2 SVGAGI (reference sequence). V was pared by 5 bases and J by 6 bases, with 10 bases between. The CDR3 DNA sequence: TGTGCCAGCAGTCCGGGACGGCCTGAAGCTTTCTTT. This translates into CASSPGRPEAFF.

This chain uses TRBV7-2 with TRBJ1-2; 8 bases are a match to TRBD1. V dropped 4 bases and J dropped 5; count of bases not matched to a gene: 6. In germline, CDR1 is SGHTA, CDR2 FQGNSA. The CDR3 loop spans 14 amino acids. CDR3 sequence reads: CASSSLDRVYGYTF. The CDR3 region has the DNA TGTGCCAGCAGCTCGCTGGACAGGGTGTATGGCTACACCTTC. Looking up the rest from reference TRBV7-2 and TRBJ1-2 gives the full variable domain: GAGVSQSPSNKVTEKGKDVELRCDPISGHTALYWYRQSLGQGLEFLIYFQGNSAPDKSGLPSDRFSAERTGGSVSTLTIQRTQQEDSAVYLCASSSLDRVYGYTFGSGTRLTVV.

The chain recombines TRBV12-3 or TRBV12-4 with TRBJ1-5, with D maybe TRBD1 (6 bases). With 6 bases removed from V and 1 base from J, the gap between germline ends came to 13 bases. The CDR3 runs to 15 residues. The CDR3 DNA follows: TGTGCCAGCAGCGACAATACAGGGAGCAATCAGCCCCAGCATTTT. This encodes CASSDNTGSNQPQHF.

With regard to this clonotype: The CDR3 does not close with the conserved phenylalanine or tryptophan, likely indicating a read error. The chain recombines TRBV2 with TRBJ2-7, with TRBD1 matching 12 bases. The V and J ends lost 7 bases and 2 bases, in that order; junction bases with no gene match: 3. The germline V gene has CDR1 SNHLY and CDR2 FYNNEI. The CDR3 loop spans 14 amino acids. CDR3 DNA sequence: TGTGCCAGCATTGGGGACAGGGGGCCCTACGAGCAGTACCTC. Protein: CASIGDRGPYEQYL.